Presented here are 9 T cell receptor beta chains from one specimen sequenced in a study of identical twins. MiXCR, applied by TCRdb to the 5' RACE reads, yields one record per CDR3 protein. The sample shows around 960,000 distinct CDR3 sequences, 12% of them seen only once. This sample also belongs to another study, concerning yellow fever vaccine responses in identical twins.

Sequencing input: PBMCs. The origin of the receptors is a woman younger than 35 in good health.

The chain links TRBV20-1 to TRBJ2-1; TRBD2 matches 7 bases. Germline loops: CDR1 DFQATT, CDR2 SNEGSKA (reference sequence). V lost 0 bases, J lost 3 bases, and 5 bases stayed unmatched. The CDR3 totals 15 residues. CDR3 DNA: TGCAGTGCTAGAGATAGACTAGCAGACTACAATGAGCAGTTCTTC. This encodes CSARDRLADYNEQFF.

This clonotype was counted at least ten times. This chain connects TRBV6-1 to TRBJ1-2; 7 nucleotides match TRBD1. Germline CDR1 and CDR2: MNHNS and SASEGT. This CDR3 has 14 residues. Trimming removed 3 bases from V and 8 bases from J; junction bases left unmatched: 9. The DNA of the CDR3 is TGTGCCAGCAGTGACGGGCCAGGGGGTAGAGGCTACACCTTC. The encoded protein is CASSDGPGGRGYTF.

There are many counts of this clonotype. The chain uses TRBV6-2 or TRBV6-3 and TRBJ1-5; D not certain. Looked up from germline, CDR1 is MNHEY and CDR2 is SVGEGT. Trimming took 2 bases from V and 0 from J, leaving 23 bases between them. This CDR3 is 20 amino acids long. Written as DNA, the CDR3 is TGTGCCAGCAGTTACATAGCCTCCGTGTTGGCTAAGACTAGCAATCAGCCCCAGCATTTT. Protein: CASSYIASVLAKTSNQPQHF.

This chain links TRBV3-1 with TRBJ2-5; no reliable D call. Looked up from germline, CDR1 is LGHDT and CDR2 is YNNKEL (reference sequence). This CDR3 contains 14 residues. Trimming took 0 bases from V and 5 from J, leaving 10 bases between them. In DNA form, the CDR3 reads TGTGCCAGCAGCCAAGATCAGGAAATTGAGACCCAGTACTTC. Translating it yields CASSQDQEIETQYF.

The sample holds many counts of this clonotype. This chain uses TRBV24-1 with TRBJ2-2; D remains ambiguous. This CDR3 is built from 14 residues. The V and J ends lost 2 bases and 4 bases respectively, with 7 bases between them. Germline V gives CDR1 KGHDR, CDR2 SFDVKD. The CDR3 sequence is CATSDWDTTGELFF. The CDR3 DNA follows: TGTGCCACCAGTGATTGGGATACCACCGGGGAGCTGTTTTTT.

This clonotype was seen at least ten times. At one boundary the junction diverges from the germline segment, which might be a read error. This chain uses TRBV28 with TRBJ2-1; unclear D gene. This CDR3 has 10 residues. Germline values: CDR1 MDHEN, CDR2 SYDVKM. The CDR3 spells CASSLGEQFF. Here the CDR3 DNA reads TGCGCCAGCAGCTTGGGTGAGCAGTTCTTC.

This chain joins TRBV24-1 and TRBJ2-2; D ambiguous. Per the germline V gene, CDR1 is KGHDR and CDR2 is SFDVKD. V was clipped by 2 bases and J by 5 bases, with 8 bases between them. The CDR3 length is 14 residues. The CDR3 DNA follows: TGTGCCACCAGTGATTCCTATCAAACCGGGGAGCTGTTTTTT. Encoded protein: CATSDSYQTGELFF.

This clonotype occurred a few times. CDR3 residues: CASSLVRDEAFF. The DNA of the CDR3 is TGTGCCAGCAGCTTAGTGAGGGATGAAGCTTTCTTT. The chain has TRBV7-2 and TRBJ1-1; D is unresolved. Germline V gene data show CDR1 as SGHTA and CDR2 as FQGNSA. Trimming shortened V by 1 base and J by 7 bases, and 7 bases separated the two germline ends. The CDR3 sequence is 12 residues long.

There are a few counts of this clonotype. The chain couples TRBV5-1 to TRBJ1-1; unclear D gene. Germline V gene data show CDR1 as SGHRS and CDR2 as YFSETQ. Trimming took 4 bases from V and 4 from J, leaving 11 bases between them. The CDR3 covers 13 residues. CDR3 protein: CASSPDLRTEAFF. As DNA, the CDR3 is TGCGCCAGCAGCCCTGATCTCCGCACTGAAGCTTTCTTT.